This T cell receptor (beta chain) was identified in a study of T cell changes during pregnancy in multiple sclerosis. V lost 4 bases and J 5 bases, leaving 8 bases between the germline ends. The CDR3 runs 12 residues. CDR1 and CDR2 from the germline V gene are MDHEN and SYDVKM. Some clones are missing from TCRdb's copy, which holds only in-frame ones; the method was immunoSEQ multiplex PCR. The table lists 55,000 to 70,000 clones, around 93% of them singletons, with around 1.7% in the top ten. Here the sequenced sample was peripheral blood, taken after pregnancy. The chain recombines TRBV28 with TRBJ2-5; D unresolved. The origin of this receptor is a female donor with multiple sclerosis, enrolled in a pregnancy study. The DNA for the CDR3 is TGTGCCAGCAGTTCTAGTTCTGAGACCCAGTACTTC. This gives the protein CASSSSSETQYF.